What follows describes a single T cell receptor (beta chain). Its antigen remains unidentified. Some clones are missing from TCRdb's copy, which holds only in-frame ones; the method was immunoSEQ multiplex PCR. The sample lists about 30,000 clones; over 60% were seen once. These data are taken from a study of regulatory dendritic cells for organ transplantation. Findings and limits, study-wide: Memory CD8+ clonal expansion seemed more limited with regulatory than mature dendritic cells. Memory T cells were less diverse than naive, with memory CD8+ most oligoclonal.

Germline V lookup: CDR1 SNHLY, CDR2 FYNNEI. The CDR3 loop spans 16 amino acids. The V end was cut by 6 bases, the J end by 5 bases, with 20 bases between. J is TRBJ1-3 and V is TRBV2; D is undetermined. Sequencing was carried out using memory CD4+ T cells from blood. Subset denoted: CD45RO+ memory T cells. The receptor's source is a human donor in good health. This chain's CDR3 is CASSVGRMSGRNTIYF. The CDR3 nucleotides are TGTGCCAGCAGCGTCGGACGGATGAGTGGGCGAAACACCATATATTTT. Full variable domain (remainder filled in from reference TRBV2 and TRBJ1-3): EPEVTQTPSHQVTQMGQEVILRCVPISNHLYFYWYRQILGQKVEFLVSFYNNEISEKSEIFDDQFSVERPDGSNFTLKIRSTKLEDSAMYFCASSVGRMSGRNTIYFGEGSWLTVV.